This entry describes one T cell receptor (beta chain). At deep level, the assay was performed. The assay was immunoSEQ multiplex PCR, and TCRdb's table has in-frame clones only and misses some. The sample yields hundreds of thousands of clones, around 92% seen once. V was trimmed by 8 bases and J by 1 base, leaving 11 bases between them. Germline CDR1 and CDR2: MNHEY and SMNVEV (reference sequence). This CDR3 is 13 amino acids long. Naivety among CD8 cells was defined by CD45RO negativity and positive CCR7 selection, thereby excluding terminally differentiated effector memory CD45RA+ cells. This sample is drawn from a study of shared clonotypes between healthy human individuals. Study details: A donor's plate count was three for CD4 naive and three for CD4 memory; CD8 naive had two and CD8 memory one.

Sequencing was carried out using naive CD8+ T cells sorted from blood. The receptor was derived from a young man in good health. The chain carries TRBV27 and TRBJ1-1, with no clear D. The CDR3 loop reads CASGPRTNTEAFF. The CDR3 DNA sequence: TGTGCCAGCGGCCCCCGAACGAACACTGAAGCTTTCTTT.